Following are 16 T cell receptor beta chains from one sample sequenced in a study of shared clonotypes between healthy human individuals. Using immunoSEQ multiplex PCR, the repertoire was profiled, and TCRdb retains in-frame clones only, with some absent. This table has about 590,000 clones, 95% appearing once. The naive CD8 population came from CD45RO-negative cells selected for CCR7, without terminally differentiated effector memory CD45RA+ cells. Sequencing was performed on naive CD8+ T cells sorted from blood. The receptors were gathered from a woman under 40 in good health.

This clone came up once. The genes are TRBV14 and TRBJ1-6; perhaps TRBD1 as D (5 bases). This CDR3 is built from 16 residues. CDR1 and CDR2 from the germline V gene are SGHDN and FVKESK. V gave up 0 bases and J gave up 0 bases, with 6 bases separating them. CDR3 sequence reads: CASSQDRVSYNSPLHF. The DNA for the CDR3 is TGTGCCAGCAGCCAAGACAGGGTCTCCTATAATTCACCCCTCCACTTT.

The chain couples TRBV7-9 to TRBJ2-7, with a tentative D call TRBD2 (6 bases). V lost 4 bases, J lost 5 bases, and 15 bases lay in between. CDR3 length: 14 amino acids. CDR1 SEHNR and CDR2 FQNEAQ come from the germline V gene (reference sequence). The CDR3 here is CASSSTSGGDEQYF. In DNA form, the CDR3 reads TGTGCCAGCAGCTCTACGTCGGGCGGGGACGAGCAGTACTTC. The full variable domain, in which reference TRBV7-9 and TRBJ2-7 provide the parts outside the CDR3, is DTGVSQNPRHKITKRGQNVTFRCDPISEHNRLYWYRQTLGQGPEFLTYFQNEAQLEKSRLLSDRFSAERPKGSFSTLEIQRTEQGDSAMYLCASSSTSGGDEQYFGPGTRLTVT.

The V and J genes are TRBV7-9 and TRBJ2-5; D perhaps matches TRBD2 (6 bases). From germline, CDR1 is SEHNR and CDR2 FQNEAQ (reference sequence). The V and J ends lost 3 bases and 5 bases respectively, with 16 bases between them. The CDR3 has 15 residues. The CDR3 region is CASSFPTRAGETQYF. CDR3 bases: TGTGCCAGCAGCTTTCCAACGAGGGCGGGGGAGACCCAGTACTTC.

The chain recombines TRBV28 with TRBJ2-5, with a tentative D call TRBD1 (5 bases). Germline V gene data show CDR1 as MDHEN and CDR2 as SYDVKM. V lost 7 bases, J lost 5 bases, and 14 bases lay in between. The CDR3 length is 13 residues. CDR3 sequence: CASIKGRTETQYF. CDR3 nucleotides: TGTGCCAGCATAAAGGGGCGTACCGAGACCCAGTACTTC.

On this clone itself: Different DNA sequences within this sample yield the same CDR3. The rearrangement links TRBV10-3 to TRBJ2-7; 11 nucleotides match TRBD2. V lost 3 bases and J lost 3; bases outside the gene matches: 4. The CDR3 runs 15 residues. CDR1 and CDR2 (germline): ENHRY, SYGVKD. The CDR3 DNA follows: TGTGCCATCAGTGACTTGACTAGCGGGAACTACGAGCAGTACTTC. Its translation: CAISDLTSGNYEQYF.

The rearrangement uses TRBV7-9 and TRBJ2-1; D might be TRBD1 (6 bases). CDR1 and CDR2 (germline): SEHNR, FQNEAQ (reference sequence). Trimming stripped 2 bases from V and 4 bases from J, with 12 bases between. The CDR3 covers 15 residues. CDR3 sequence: CASSLSRGEYNEQFF. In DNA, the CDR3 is TGTGCCAGCAGCTTATCCAGGGGAGAATACAATGAGCAGTTCTTC.

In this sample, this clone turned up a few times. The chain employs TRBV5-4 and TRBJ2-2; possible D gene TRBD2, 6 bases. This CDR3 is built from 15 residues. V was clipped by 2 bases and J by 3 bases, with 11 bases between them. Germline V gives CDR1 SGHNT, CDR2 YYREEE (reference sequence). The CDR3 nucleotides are TGTGCCAGCAGCTTTCCCTCGGGGGACACCGGGGAGCTGTTTTTT. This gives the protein CASSFPSGDTGELFF. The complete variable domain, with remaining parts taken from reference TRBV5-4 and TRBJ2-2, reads ETGVTQSPTHLIKTRGQQVTLRCSSQSGHNTVSWYQQALGQGPQFIFQYYREEENGRGNFPPRFSGLQFPNYSSELNVNALELDDSALYLCASSFPSGDTGELFFGEGSRLTVL.

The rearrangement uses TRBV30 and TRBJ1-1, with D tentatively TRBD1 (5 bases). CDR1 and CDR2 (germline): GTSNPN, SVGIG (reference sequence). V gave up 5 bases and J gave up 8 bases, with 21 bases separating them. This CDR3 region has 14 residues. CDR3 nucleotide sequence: TGTGCCTGGGGATCCCGGGACCGGGGGGACGAAGCTTTCTTT. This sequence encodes CAWGSRDRGDEAFF.

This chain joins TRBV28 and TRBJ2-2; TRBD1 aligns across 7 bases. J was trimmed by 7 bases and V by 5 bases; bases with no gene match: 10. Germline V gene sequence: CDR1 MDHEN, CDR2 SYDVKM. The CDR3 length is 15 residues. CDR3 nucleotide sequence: TGTGCCAGCAGTCTTTTACAGGGGTTGAACGGGGAGCTGTTTTTT. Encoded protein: CASSLLQGLNGELFF.

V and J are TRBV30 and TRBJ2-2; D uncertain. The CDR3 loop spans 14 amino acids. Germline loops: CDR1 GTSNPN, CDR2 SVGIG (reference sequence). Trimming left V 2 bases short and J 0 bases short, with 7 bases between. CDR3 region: CAWSYLTNTGELFF. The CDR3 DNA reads TGTGCCTGGAGTTACCTCACGAACACCGGGGAGCTGTTTTTT.

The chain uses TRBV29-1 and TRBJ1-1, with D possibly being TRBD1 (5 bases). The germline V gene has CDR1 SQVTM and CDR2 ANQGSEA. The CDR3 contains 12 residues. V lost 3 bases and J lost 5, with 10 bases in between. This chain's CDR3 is CSVDGRETEAFF. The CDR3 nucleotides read TGCAGCGTTGACGGCAGGGAGACTGAAGCTTTCTTT.

Written as DNA, the CDR3 is TGTGCCAGCATCGCCGGGGGGCGGTCGGATTCACCCCTCCACTTT. Translated: CASIAGGRSDSPLHF. The rearrangement joins TRBV28 to TRBJ1-6; weak D call: TRBD1 (6 bases). The V gene lost 7 bases and the J gene lost 8 bases, with 18 bases spanning the gap. From germline, CDR1 is MDHEN and CDR2 SYDVKM. CDR3 length: 15 amino acids. Full variable domain (rest looked up from reference TRBV28 and TRBJ1-6): DVKVTQSSRYLVKRTGEKVFLECVQDMDHENMFWYRQDPGLGLRLIYFSYDVKMKEKGDIPEGYSVSREKKERFSLILESASTNQTSMYLCASIAGGRSDSPLHFGNGTRLTVT.

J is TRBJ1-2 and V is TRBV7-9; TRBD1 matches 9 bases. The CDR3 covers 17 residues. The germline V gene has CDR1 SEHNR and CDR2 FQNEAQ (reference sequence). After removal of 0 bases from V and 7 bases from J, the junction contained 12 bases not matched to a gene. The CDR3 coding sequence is TGTGCCAGCAGCTTAGCGCCGGACAGGGGACGCCTCGGTGGCTACACCTTC. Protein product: CASSLAPDRGRLGGYTF.

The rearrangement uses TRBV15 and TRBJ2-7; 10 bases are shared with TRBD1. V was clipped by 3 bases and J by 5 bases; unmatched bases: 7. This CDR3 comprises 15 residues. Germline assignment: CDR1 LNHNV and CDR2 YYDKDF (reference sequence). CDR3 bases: TGTGCCACCAGCAGGCCGGGACAGGGGTTCCACGAGCAGTACTTC. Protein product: CATSRPGQGFHEQYF.

CDR3 sequence (DNA): TGTGCCAGCAGAACCGCCGCTAGCGGGAGTCTAAATGAGCAGTTCTTC. This sequence encodes CASRTAASGSLNEQFF. The chain uses TRBV27 and TRBJ2-1; 10 positions match TRBD2. There are 16 residues in the CDR3. The V gene's germline CDR1 is MNHEY and CDR2 SMNVEV (reference sequence). Trimming removed 6 bases from V and 7 bases from J; junction bases left unmatched: 12.

The CDR3 nucleotides read TGTGCCAGCAGTCAGGGGAACACTGAAGCTTTCTTT. It specifies CASSQGNTEAFF. The chain is built from TRBV27 and TRBJ1-1, with D possibly matching TRBD1 (5 bases). V lost 5 bases and J 1 base, leaving 5 bases between the germline ends. CDR1 and CDR2 (germline): MNHEY, SMNVEV (reference sequence). The CDR3 totals 12 residues.